The 21 T cell receptor beta chains listed next were all sequenced from one sample in a study of response to subunit inactivated influenza vaccine. TCRdb reanalysed the RT-PCR reads using MiXCR and keeps one entry per CDR3 protein. The sample consists of around 520,000 distinct CDR3 sequences, about an eighth of them appearing once. Sequencing used PBMCs from blood, obtained on the day of vaccination. The origin of the receptors is a man aged 45-65 years who received an inactivated influenza vaccine.

In DNA form, the CDR3 reads TGTGCCAGCAGTGCTAGCCTGCTCTCTGGGGCCAACGTCCTGACTTTC. This codes for CASSASLLSGANVLTF. The V and J genes are TRBV6-1 and TRBJ2-6; perhaps TRBD2 as D (5 bases). V dropped 4 bases and J dropped 0 bases, with 10 bases sitting between them. There are 16 residues in the CDR3. CDR1 MNHNS and CDR2 SASEGT come from the germline V gene.

A few counts support this clonotype. V gene TRBV24-1 combines with J gene TRBJ2-5, with 7 nucleotides matching TRBD2. CDR3 length: 13 amino acids. Germline loops: CDR1 KGHDR, CDR2 SFDVKD. Trimming removed 6 bases from V and 2 bases from J; junction bases left unmatched: 2. The CDR3 spells CATSRAGQETQYF. CDR3 nucleotides: TGTGCCACCAGTCGAGCGGGACAAGAGACCCAGTACTTC.

J is TRBJ2-1 and V is TRBV6-5, with TRBD2 matching 14 bases. The germline gives CDR1 MNHEY, CDR2 SVGAGI. Unmatched junction bases numbered 10, after V lost 0 bases and J lost 9 bases. The CDR3 loop spans 18 amino acids. CDR3 in amino acids: CASSYSRTSGGIRSEQFF. CDR3 bases: TGTGCCAGCAGTTACTCGAGGACTAGCGGGGGGATCCGGAGTGAGCAGTTCTTC.

The chain is built from TRBV27 and TRBJ2-3, with 9 nucleotides matching TRBD1. Trimming cost V 4 bases and J 9 bases; bases outside gene matches: 8. Germline CDR1 reads MNHEY; CDR2 reads SMNVEV (reference sequence). CDR3 length: 14 residues. The CDR3 loop is CASSWGQGLRTQYF. The DNA for the CDR3 is TGTGCCAGCAGTTGGGGACAGGGTCTACGAACGCAGTATTTT.

This clonotype was seen repeatedly, ten times or more. V usage is TRBV29-1 and J usage is TRBJ2-5, with D possibly TRBD2 on 6 matching bases. The CDR3 runs to 12 residues. Between the trimmed V and J ends, which lost 7 bases and 4 bases, there was a span of 13 bases. Germline CDR1 is SQVTM and CDR2 is ANQGSEA. Written as DNA, the CDR3 is TGCAGCGCACGGGAGCCCGGAGAGACCCAGTACTTC. This codes for CSAREPGETQYF.

This clonotype showed up just a few times. The genes are TRBV6-2 or TRBV6-3 and TRBJ1-5; TRBD1 aligns across 7 bases. The CDR3 has 13 residues. The germline V gene has CDR1 MNHEY and CDR2 SVGEGT. V lost 8 bases to trimming and J lost 4 bases; unmatched junction nucleotides: 5. The CDR3 loop reads CASRDSQNQPQHF. The CDR3 nucleotides are TGTGCCAGCCGGGACAGCCAAAATCAGCCCCAGCATTTT.

This clonotype has a count of ten or more. Here the CDR3 reads CASSLGWGNDQPQHF. CDR3 nucleotides: TGTGCCAGCAGCTTAGGTTGGGGGAACGATCAGCCCCAGCATTTT. The chain joins TRBV11-2 to TRBJ1-5, with a weak D call TRBD1 (5 bases). The V end lost 1 base, the J end lost 5 bases, and 12 bases lay between the germline ends. This CDR3 is built from 15 residues. Germline-derived CDR1 and CDR2 are SGHAT and FQNNGV.

V gene TRBV30 combines with J gene TRBJ2-7; the D gene is possibly TRBD1 (5 bases). This CDR3 has 13 residues. Trimming left V 1 base short and J 4 bases short, with 11 bases between. Germline loops: CDR1 GTSNPN, CDR2 SVGIG (reference sequence). The CDR3 nucleotides read TGTGCCTGGAGTGAGGGGTCCCCATACGAGCAGTACTTC. It translates to CAWSEGSPYEQYF.

The chain is built from TRBV18 and TRBJ2-4; TRBD1 matches at 8 bases. After removal of 8 bases from V and 1 base from J, the junction contained 1 base not matched to a gene. The CDR3 has 13 amino acids. Germline V gene lookup returns CDR1 KGHSH and CDR2 LQKENI. CDR3 in DNA: TGTGCCAGCCGGGACAGGGCCAAAAACATTCAGTACTTC. Translating gives CASRDRAKNIQYF.

Ten or more counts support this clonotype. The chain is built from TRBV10-3 and TRBJ2-7; 7 bases map to TRBD1. The CDR3 totals 15 residues. The V and J ends lost 2 bases and 3 bases, in that order; junction bases with no gene match: 7. Germline V gene sequence: CDR1 ENHRY, CDR2 SYGVKD. CDR3 in amino acids: CAISEEVRGNYEQYF. In DNA, the CDR3 is TGTGCCATCAGTGAGGAGGTCAGGGGGAACTACGAGCAGTACTTC.

This clonotype was seen more than once but under ten times. The V gene is TRBV28, the J gene TRBJ1-5, with 7 bases fitting TRBD1. Germline trimming cut 4 bases from V and 7 bases from J; bases unmatched to any gene: 10. Germline CDR1 and CDR2: MDHEN and SYDVKM. CDR3 length: 15 amino acids. The CDR3 loop is CASSSGQVNKQPQHF. CDR3 nucleotide sequence: TGTGCCAGCAGTTCAGGACAGGTTAACAAACAGCCCCAGCATTTT.

The sample holds one count of this clonotype. Its ends do not fully match the called genes, so a read error is possible. The V and J genes are TRBV3-1 and TRBJ2-1; 11 positions match TRBD2. The CDR3 covers 16 residues. Germline CDR1 reads LGHDT; CDR2 reads YNNKEL (reference sequence). The CDR3 nucleotides read TGTGCCAGCAGCCAAGGAGGGGCTAGCGGGAGGAATGAGCAGTCCTTC. Encoded protein: CASSQGGASGRNEQSF.

This clonotype was observed a few times. The gene calls are TRBV20-1 and TRBJ2-1; 11 bases map to TRBD2. Trimming cost V 5 bases and J 7 bases; bases outside gene matches: 10. The V gene's germline CDR1 is DFQATT and CDR2 SNEGSKA (reference sequence). The CDR3 loop spans 15 amino acids. In DNA form, the CDR3 reads TGCAGTGCTCAAGAAGGGACTAGCGGAACGAATGAGCAGTTCTTC. This gives the protein CSAQEGTSGTNEQFF.

This clonotype has only a few counts. The chain employs TRBV20-1 and TRBJ1-1; 10 bases agree with TRBD1. The V segment lost 6 bases and the J segment 2 bases; nucleotides outside the gene matches: 6. This CDR3 has 14 residues. CDR1 is DFQATT and CDR2 is SNEGSKA in the germline V gene (reference sequence). CDR3 amino acids: CSARQGALNTEAFF. The CDR3 DNA reads TGCAGTGCCAGACAGGGGGCCCTCAACACTGAAGCTTTCTTT.

This clonotype was seen only a few times. CDR3 protein: CASSFPPLGRTEAFF. The CDR3 DNA reads as TGTGCCAGCAGCTTCCCCCCCCTAGGGAGGACTGAAGCTTTCTTT. The chain uses TRBV7-9 and TRBJ1-1; no definite D call. The CDR3 has 15 residues. CDR1 is SEHNR, CDR2 FQNEAQ, per germline (reference sequence). Trimming took 3 bases from V and 5 from J, leaving 16 bases between them.

The chain joins TRBV10-2 to TRBJ2-3, with D unclear. CDR1 and CDR2 from the germline V gene are WSHSY and SAAADI. Trimming stripped 3 bases from V and 1 base from J, with 11 bases between. The length of the CDR3 is 15 residues. Here the CDR3 DNA reads TGCGCCAGCAGTGAACACCGGTGGGGCACAGATACGCAGTATTTT. Encoded protein: CASSEHRWGTDTQYF.

The chain uses TRBV10-3 and TRBJ2-5; no clear D. The CDR3 has 14 amino acids. The ends were cut back, 0 bases at V and 1 base at J, with 6 bases in the middle. Germline lookup yields CDR1 ENHRY and CDR2 SYGVKD. CDR3 DNA sequence: TGTGCCATCAGTGAGTCTGCTGCCCAAGAGACCCAGTACTTC. The encoded protein is CAISESAAQETQYF.

This clonotype was counted between two and nine times. CDR3 protein: CAISGPLSDEQFF. The CDR3 nucleotides are TGTGCCATCAGTGGGCCCCTTAGCGATGAGCAGTTCTTC. The chain uses TRBV10-3 and TRBJ2-1, with a weak D call TRBD2 (5 bases). The germline gives CDR1 ENHRY, CDR2 SYGVKD. Deletions cut 4 bases from V and 8 bases from J, with 12 bases between. This CDR3 has 13 amino acids.

In its sample, this clonotype was seen many times. This chain uses TRBV3-1 with TRBJ2-2, with 9 bases aligning to TRBD2. Germline trimming cut 0 bases from V and 6 bases from J; bases unmatched to any gene: 11. This CDR3 contains 18 residues. Germline V CDR1 and CDR2: LGHDT, YNNKEL (reference sequence). CDR3 nucleotide sequence: TGTGCCAGCAGCCAAGAGGGGGTGTTAGCGGGAGTTTCCGGGGAGCTGTTTTTT. It yields the protein CASSQEGVLAGVSGELFF.

This clonotype was seen a few times. V is TRBV5-5 and J is TRBJ2-1; 7 bases fit TRBD2. Germline V CDR1 and CDR2: SGHKS, YYEKEE (reference sequence). This CDR3 has 15 amino acids. The trim removed 4 bases at V and 7 bases at J, leaving 11 bases unmatched. CDR3 residues: CASSGGDPLGNEQFF. CDR3 bases: TGTGCCAGCAGCGGGGGGGACCCTCTCGGTAATGAGCAGTTCTTC.

The chain couples TRBV29-1 to TRBJ1-1; 9 bases agree with TRBD1. This CDR3 has 13 amino acids. The V segment lost 6 bases and the J segment 1 base; nucleotides outside the gene matches: 3. Germline CDR1 is SQVTM and CDR2 is ANQGSEA. The CDR3 loop reads CSVMGQGNTEAFF. The DNA of the CDR3 is TGCAGCGTCATGGGACAGGGGAACACTGAAGCTTTCTTT.